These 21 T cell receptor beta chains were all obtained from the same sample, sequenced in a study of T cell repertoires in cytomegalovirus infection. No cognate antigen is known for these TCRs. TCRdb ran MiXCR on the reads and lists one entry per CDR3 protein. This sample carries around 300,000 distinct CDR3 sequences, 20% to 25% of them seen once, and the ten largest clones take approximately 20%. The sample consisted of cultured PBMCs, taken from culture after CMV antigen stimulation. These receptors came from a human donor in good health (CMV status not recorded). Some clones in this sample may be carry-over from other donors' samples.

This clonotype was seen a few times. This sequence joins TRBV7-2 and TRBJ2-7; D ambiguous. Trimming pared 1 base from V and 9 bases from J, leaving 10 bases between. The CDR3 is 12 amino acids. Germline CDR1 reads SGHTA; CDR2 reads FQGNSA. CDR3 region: CASSLDLGRQYF. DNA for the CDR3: TGTGCCAGCAGCTTAGATTTGGGTCGGCAGTACTTC. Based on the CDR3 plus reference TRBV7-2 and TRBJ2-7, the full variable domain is GAGVSQSPSNKVTEKGKDVELRCDPISGHTALYWYRQSLGQGLEFLIYFQGNSAPDKSGLPSDRFSAERTGGSVSTLTIQRTQQEDSAVYLCASSLDLGRQYFGPGTRLTVT.

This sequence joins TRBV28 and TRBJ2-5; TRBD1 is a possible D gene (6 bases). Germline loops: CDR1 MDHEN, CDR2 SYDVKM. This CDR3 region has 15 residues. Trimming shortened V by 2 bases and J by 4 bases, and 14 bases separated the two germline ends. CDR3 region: CASSLGQQGGETQYF. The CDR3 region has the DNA TGTGCCAGCAGTTTAGGACAGCAAGGGGGAGAGACCCAGTACTTC. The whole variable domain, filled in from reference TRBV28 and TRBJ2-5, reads DVKVTQSSRYLVKRTGEKVFLECVQDMDHENMFWYRQDPGLGLRLIYFSYDVKMKEKGDIPEGYSVSREKKERFSLILESASTNQTSMYLCASSLGQQGGETQYFGPGTRLLVL.

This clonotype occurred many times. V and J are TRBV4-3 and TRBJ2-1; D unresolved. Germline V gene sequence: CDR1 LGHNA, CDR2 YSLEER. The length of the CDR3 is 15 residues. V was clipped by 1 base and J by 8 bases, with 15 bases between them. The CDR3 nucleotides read TGCGCCAGCAGCCAAGCTAACTTAGCCGTCGATGAGCAGTTCTTC. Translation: CASSQANLAVDEQFF.

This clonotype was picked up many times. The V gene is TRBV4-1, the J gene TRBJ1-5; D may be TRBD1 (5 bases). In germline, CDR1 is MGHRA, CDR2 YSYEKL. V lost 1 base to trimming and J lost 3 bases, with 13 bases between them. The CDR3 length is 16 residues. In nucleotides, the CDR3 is TGCGCCAGCAGCCAAGCAGGACAAGGTGTCAATCAGCCCCAGCATTTT. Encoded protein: CASSQAGQGVNQPQHF.

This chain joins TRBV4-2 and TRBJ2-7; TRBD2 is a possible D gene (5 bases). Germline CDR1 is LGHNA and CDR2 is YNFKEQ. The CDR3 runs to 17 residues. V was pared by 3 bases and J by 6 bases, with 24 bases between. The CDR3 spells CASSQAAGESAPGEQYF. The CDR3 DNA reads TGTGCCAGCAGCCAGGCCGCCGGGGAGAGCGCGCCCGGCGAGCAGTACTTC.

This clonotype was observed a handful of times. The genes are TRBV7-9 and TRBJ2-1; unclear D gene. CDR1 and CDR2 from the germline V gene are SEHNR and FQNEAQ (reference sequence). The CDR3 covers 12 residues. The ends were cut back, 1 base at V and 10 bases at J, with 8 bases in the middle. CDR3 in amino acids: CASSLVSREQFF. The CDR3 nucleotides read TGTGCCAGCAGCTTAGTATCCAGGGAGCAGTTCTTC.

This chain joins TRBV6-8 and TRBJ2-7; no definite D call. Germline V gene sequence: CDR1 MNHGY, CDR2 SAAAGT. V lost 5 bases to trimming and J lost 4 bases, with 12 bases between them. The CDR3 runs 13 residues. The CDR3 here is CASSTPRAYEQYF. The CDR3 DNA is TGTGCCAGCAGTACACCCCGAGCGTACGAGCAGTACTTC.

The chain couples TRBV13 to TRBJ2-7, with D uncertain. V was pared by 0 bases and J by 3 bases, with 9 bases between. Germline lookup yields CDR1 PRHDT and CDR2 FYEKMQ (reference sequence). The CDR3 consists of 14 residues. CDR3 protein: CASSLGQLVYEQYF. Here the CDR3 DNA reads TGTGCCAGCAGCTTAGGGCAGCTTGTCTACGAGCAGTACTTC.

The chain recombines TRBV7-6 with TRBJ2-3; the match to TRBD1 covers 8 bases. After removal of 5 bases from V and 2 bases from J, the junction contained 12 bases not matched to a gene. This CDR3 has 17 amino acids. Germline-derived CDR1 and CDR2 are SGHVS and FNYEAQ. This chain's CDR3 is CASSPRGTGELTDTQYF. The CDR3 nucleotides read TGTGCCAGCAGCCCTAGGGGGACAGGTGAACTCACAGATACGCAGTATTTT.

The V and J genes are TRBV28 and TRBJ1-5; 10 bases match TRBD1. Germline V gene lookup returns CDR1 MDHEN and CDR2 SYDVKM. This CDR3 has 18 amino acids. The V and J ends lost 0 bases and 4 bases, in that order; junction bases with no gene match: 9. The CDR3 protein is CASSLWGTGVIANQPQHF. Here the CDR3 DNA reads TGTGCCAGCAGTTTATGGGGGACAGGGGTCATAGCAAATCAGCCCCAGCATTTT. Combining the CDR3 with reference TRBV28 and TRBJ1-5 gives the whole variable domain DVKVTQSSRYLVKRTGEKVFLECVQDMDHENMFWYRQDPGLGLRLIYFSYDVKMKEKGDIPEGYSVSREKKERFSLILESASTNQTSMYLCASSLWGTGVIANQPQHFGDGTRLSIL.

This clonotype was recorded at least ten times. CDR3 region: CASSWMTVRNSPLHF. CDR3 nucleotides: TGTGCCAGCAGTTGGATGACAGTACGGAATTCACCCCTCCACTTT. The gene calls are TRBV27 and TRBJ1-6; a possible D gene is TRBD1 (5 bases). Trimming took off 4 bases at V and 7 bases at J, with 14 bases between the two ends. CDR3 size: 15 residues. Germline CDR1 reads MNHEY; CDR2 reads SMNVEV (reference sequence).

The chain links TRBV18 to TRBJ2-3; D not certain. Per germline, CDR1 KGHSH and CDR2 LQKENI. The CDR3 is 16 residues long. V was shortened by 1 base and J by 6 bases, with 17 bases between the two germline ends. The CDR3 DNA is TGTGCCAGCTCACCACACCCCCCGGCCGCGGCTGATACGCAGTATTTT. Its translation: CASSPHPPAAADTQYF.

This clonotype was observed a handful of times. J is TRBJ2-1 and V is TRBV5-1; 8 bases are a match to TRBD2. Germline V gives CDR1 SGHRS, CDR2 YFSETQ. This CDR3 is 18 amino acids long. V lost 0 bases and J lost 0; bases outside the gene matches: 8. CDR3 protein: CASSLARSGGYSYNEQFF. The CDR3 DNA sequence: TGCGCCAGCAGCTTGGCCCGGAGCGGGGGTTACTCCTACAATGAGCAGTTCTTC.

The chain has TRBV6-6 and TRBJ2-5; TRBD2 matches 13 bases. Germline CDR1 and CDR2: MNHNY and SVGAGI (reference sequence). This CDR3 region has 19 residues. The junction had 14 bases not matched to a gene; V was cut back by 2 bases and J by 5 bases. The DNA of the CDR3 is TGTGCCAGCAGTTACCCCTTATTATCCGGACTAGCGGGAGTGGAGACCCAGTACTTC. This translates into CASSYPLLSGLAGVETQYF.

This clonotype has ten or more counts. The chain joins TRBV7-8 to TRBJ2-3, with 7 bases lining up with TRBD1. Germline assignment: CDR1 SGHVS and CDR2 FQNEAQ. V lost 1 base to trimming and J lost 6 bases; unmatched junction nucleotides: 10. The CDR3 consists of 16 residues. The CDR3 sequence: CASSLEWLGQIDTQYF. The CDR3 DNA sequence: TGTGCCAGCAGCTTAGAGTGGTTGGGACAGATCGATACGCAGTATTTT.

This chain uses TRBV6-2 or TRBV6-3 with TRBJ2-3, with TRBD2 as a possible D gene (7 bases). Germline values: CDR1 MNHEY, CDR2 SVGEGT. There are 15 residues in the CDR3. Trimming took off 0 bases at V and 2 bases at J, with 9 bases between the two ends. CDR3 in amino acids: CASSYSGGATDTQYF. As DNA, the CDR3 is TGTGCCAGCAGTTACTCGGGGGGGGCCACAGATACGCAGTATTTT.

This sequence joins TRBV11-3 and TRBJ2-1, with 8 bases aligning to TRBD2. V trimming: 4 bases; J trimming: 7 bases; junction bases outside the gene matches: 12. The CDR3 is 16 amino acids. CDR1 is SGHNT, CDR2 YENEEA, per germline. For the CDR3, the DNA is TGTGCCAGCAGCTCCTTCTGGGCGCCGGGGGGGAATGAGCAGTTCTTC. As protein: CASSSFWAPGGNEQFF.

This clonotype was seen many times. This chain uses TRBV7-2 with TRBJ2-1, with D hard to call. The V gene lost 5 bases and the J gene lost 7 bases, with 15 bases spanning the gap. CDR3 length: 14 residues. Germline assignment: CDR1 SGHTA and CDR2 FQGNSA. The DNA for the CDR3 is TGTGCCAGCAGCCCCCTCGCTAGTGTGAATGAGCAGTTCTTC. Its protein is CASSPLASVNEQFF.

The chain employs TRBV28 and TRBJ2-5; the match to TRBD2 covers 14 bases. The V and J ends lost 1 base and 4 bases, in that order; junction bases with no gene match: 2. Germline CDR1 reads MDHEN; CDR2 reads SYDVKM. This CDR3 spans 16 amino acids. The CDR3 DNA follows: TGTGCCAGCAGTTTATCTGGACTAGCGGGAGGAGAGACCCAGTACTTC. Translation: CASSLSGLAGGETQYF.

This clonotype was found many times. This CDR3 reads CASKIGPLYTGELFF. DNA of the CDR3: TGTGCCAGCAAAATCGGACCGCTATACACCGGGGAGCTGTTTTTT. The J gene is TRBJ2-2, the V gene TRBV6-2 or TRBV6-3; D uncertain. Trimming removed 7 bases at V and 3 bases at J, with 15 bases between. The CDR3 is 15 residues long. Germline assignment: CDR1 MNHEY and CDR2 SVGEGT.

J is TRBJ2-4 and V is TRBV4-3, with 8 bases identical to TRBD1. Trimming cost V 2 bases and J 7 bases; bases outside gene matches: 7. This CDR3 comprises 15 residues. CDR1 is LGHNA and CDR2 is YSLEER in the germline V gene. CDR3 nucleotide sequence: TGCGCCAGCAGCCAACAACAGAGGACAGGGAACATTCAGTACTTC. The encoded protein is CASSQQQRTGNIQYF.